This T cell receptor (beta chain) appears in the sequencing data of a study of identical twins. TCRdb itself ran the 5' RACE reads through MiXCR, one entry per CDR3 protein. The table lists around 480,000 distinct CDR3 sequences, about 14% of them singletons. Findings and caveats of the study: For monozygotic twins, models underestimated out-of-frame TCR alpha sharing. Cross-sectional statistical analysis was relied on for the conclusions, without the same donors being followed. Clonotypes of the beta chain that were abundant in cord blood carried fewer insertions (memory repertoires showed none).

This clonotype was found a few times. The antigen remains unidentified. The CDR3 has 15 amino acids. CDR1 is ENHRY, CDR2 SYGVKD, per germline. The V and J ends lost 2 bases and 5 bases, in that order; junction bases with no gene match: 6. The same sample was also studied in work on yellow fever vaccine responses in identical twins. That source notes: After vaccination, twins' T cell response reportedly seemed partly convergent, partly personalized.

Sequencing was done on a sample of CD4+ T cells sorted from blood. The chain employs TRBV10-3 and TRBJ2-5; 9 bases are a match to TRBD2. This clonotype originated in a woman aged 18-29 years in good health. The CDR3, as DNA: TGTGCCATCAGTGAGCCCTCTAGCGGGAAGGAGACCCAGTACTTC. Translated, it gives CAISEPSSGKETQYF.